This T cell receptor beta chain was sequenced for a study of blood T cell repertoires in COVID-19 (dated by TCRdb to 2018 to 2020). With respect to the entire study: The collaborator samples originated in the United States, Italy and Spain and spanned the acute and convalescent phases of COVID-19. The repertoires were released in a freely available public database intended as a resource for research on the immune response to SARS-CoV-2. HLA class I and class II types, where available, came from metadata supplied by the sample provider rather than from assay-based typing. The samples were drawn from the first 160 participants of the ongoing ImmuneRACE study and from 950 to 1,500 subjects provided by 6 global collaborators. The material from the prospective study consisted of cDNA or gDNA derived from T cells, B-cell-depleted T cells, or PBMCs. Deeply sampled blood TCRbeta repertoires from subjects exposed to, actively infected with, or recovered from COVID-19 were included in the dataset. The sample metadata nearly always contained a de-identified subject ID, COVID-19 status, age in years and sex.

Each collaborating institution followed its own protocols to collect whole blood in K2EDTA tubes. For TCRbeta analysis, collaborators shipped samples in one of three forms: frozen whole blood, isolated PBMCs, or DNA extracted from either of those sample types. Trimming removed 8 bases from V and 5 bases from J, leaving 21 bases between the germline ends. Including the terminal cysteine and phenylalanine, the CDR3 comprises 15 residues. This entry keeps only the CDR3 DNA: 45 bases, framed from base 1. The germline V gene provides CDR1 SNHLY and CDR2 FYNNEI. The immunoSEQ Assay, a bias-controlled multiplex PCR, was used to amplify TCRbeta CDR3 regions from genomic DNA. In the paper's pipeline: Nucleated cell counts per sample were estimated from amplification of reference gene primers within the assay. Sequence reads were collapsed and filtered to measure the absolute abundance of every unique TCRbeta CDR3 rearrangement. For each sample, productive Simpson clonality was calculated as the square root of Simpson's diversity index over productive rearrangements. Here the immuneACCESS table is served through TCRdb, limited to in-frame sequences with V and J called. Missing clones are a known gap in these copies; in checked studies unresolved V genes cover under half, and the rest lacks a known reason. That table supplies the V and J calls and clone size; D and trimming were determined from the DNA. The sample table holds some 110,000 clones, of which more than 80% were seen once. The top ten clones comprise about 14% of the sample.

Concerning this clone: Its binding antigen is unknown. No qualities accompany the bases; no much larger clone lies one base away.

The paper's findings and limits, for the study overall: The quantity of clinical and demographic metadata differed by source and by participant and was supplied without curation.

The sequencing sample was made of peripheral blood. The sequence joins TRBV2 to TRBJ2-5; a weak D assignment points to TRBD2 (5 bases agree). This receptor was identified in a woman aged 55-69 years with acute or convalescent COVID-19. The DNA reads TGTGCCAGCGTCCCAGAAGATTCTAGCTGGGAGACCCAGTACTTC. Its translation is CASVPEDSSWETQYF.